This entry is about one T cell receptor beta chain. The source of the sample is a study of blood T cell repertoires in COVID-19. Methods used by the authors: Cell counts per sample came from amplifying reference gene primers. Some clones are missing from TCRdb's copy, which holds only in-frame ones; the method was immunoSEQ multiplex PCR. The DNA was the basis for D and trimming; V, J and clone size are from that table. The table includes a few hundred thousand clones, about four fifths detected once. V lost 4 bases and J lost 3, with 7 bases in between. This CDR3 has 13 amino acids. Per germline, CDR1 SGHAT and CDR2 FQNNGV.

This receptor was identified in a middle-aged woman who had recovered from COVID-19. V is TRBV11-2 and J is TRBJ1-3; no firm D call. Material: PBMCs or T cells enriched from blood (not recorded which). CDR3 in amino acids: CASSSEIGNTIYF. As DNA, the CDR3 is TGTGCCAGCAGCTCTGAGATTGGAAACACCATATATTTT.